This T cell receptor (beta chain) was documented in a study of blood T cell repertoires in COVID-19. Across the study: Researchers got acute and convalescent COVID-19 samples from the United States, Italy and Spain. PBMCs, B-cell-depleted T cells, or T cells provided the cDNA or gDNA that made up the material.

Methods used by the authors: Amplification from reference gene primers served as the basis for estimated nucleated cell counts. Clones were read by immunoSEQ multiplex PCR, and TCRdb kept only the in-frame ones, dropping some. V, J and clone size derive from that table, while D and trimming were established from the DNA sequence. The sample includes roughly 190,000 clones, about four fifths of them seen just once. J lost 6 bases, V lost 2 bases, and 6 bases had no gene match. The germline CDR1 and CDR2 sequences are MGHRA and YSYEKL. This CDR3 contains 15 residues. The rearrangement uses TRBV4-1 and TRBJ1-3; 8 positions match TRBD1. The sequenced sample was peripheral blood. This TCR was sampled from a woman in her 70s with active or convalescent COVID-19. As DNA, the CDR3 is TGCGCCAGCAGCCAATCAGGGGGCGCCGAAAACACCATATATTTT. Amino acid sequence: CASSQSGGAENTIYF.